A selection of T cell receptor beta chains follows, all from one sample in a study of T cells expressing NK-cell markers. TCRdb reprocessed the 5' RACE reads and stores each CDR3 protein as one record, lacking DNA. The sample holds fewer than 400,000 distinct CDR3 sequences. The sample comprised blood T cells: a sorted CD56 or NKG2C T cell subset, CD4+ or CD8+ T cells, or bulk PBMC T cells (not recorded which). These receptors were obtained from a woman aged 45 to 65 in good health. Each CDR3 is given with its conserved first and last residue.

J gene | V gene | CDR3 protein
TRBJ2-1 | TRBV30 | CAWSFPGTAPNNEQFF
TRBJ2-3 | TRBV14 | CASSQGRGRASDTQYF
TRBJ1-2 | TRBV27 | CASSNAGFNYGYTF
TRBJ2-5 | TRBV9 | CASSVEVGQETQYF
TRBJ2-5 | TRBV6-5 | CASSYSRASGETQYF
TRBJ1-4 | TRBV7-8 | CASSYRTTTNEKLFF
TRBJ2-3 | TRBV19 | CASRLTGGTDTQYF
TRBJ2-2 | TRBV12-3/TRBV12-4 | CASSLASGELFF
TRBJ1-5 | TRBV20-1 | CSARDLTAGNRQPQHF
TRBJ2-6 | TRBV24-1 | CATSPAPGVSGANVLTF
TRBJ2-5 | TRBV12-3/TRBV12-4 | CASSLGAGKETQYF
TRBJ2-5 | TRBV29-1 | CSVGVAQGHQYF
TRBJ2-1 | TRBV11-3 | CASSVNRDRGNEQFF
TRBJ2-1 | TRBV24-1 | CATTGPPLYNEQFF
TRBJ2-1 | TRBV7-6 | CASSSRGGSSYNEQFF
TRBJ2-2 | TRBV29-1 | CSVGFDRTDTGELFF
TRBJ2-1 | TRBV18 | CASQRTGYNEQFF
TRBJ1-1 | TRBV2 | CASSPPDRVNTEAFF
TRBJ1-1 | TRBV29-1 | CSGRVWGSLNTEAFF
TRBJ2-3 | TRBV24-1 | CATSDVGTSGRAEDTQYF
TRBJ2-2 | TRBV20-1 | CSARGDRVTGELFF
TRBJ1-2 | TRBV10-3 | CAISELKARVALNYGYTF
TRBJ2-1 | TRBV3-1 | CASSQGSIQFF
TRBJ2-7 | TRBV7-9 | CASTISGSSGGRSYEQYF
TRBJ2-2 | TRBV7-6 | CASSLGTSGRGRTGELFF
TRBJ2-3 | TRBV10-2 | CASWTPGGFTDTQYF
TRBJ1-5 | TRBV7-9 | CASSSSGQGNAHF
TRBJ1-2 | TRBV5-6 | CASSLPTGDRENYGYTF
TRBJ2-5 | TRBV14 | CASSQVGYQETQYF
TRBJ2-1 | TRBV24-1 | CATSASGRNNEQFF
TRBJ2-3 | TRBV10-2 | CASTPGLAPPTDTQYF
TRBJ1-1 | TRBV10-3 | CAISVRGVGTEAFF
TRBJ2-6 | TRBV12-5 | CASGPGGTGANVLTF
TRBJ2-3 | TRBV6-5 | CASREAGGSNTQYF
TRBJ2-3 | TRBV29-1 | CSVEPGVDTQYF
TRBJ2-3 | TRBV7-2 | CASSRTSGITDTQYF
TRBJ1-4 | TRBV15 | CATSRIFDPETATNEKLFF
TRBJ2-2 | TRBV7-8 | CASSPAGAVKSGELFF
TRBJ2-1 | TRBV2 | CATRAVGGYNEQFF
TRBJ2-4 | TRBV29-1 | CSVGHSDIQYF
TRBJ2-1 | TRBV20-1 | CSAIRDSGEQFF
TRBJ2-1 | TRBV4-1 | CASSQVRGSYNEQFF
TRBJ2-1 | TRBV11-2 | CASSLGTGNGNEQFF
TRBJ2-1 | TRBV20-1 | CSAIRDPENEQFF
TRBJ2-5 | TRBV4-1 | CASSQERAVQETQYF
TRBJ2-3 | TRBV3-1 | CASSQPLANTDTQYF
TRBJ1-6 | TRBV7-6 | CASSQTWDSYNSPLHF
TRBJ2-1 | TRBV11-2 | CASSLTSGTSSYNEQFF
TRBJ2-7 | TRBV5-1 | CASSRAHRGNEQYF
TRBJ2-1 | TRBV5-1 | CASRPSGSFSYNEQFF
TRBJ2-1 | TRBV24-1 | CATSDPEREGRNEQFF
TRBJ2-7 | TRBV7-6 | CASSPIGTGDEQYF
TRBJ2-3 | TRBV20-1 | CSARESGTRLFDTQYF
TRBJ1-1 | TRBV12-3/TRBV12-4 | CASSNRDRQVGEAFF
TRBJ1-3 | TRBV29-1 | CSVGQAAGNTIYF
TRBJ2-3 | TRBV10-3 | CAISGAQGLNTDTQYF
TRBJ1-6 | TRBV5-1 | CASSFVRGGALHF